The 30 T cell receptor beta chains below come from one sample, sequenced in a study of T cells in women clearing cervical HPV infection. TCRdb keeps only in-frame clones here, not all; method: immunoSEQ multiplex PCR. The sample table sets out fewer than 40,000 clones. Sequencing was carried out using blood buffy coat. These receptors were obtained from a woman aged 18-70 years with a cervical HPV16 infection that either progressed to CIN3+ or cleared (not recorded which).

Comments on this clone: The read is 3 residues too short to cover the CDR3 end, so that end is filled in from the germline J gene. The chain employs TRBV2 and TRBJ2-7; possible D gene TRBD2, 6 bases. CDR3 length: 14 residues. CDR1 SNHLY and CDR2 FYNNEI come from the germline V gene. V was clipped by 4 bases and J by 6 bases, with 16 bases between them. CDR3 bases read: TGTGCCAGCAGTGTTTCACCACTAGCTTCCGAG. It yields the protein CASSVSPLASE. The full CDR3 sequence reads CASSVSPLASEQYF.

Notes on this clone: The CDR3 end falls 3 residues outside the read, so it is completed with the germline J gene. The V gene is TRBV5-1, the J gene TRBJ2-7, with TRBD1 matching over 7 bases. This CDR3 is 13 amino acids long. V shed 5 bases, J shed 5 bases, and the junction held 7 bases outside the gene matches. Looked up from germline, CDR1 is SGHRS and CDR2 is YFSETQ. Here the CDR3 reads CASSFTGADEQYF. Partial CDR3 DNA: TGCGCCAGCAGTTTTACAGGGGCAGACGAG.

Details on this clone: The observed sequence ends 3 residues before the CDR3 terminus, with the missing tail filled in from the germline J gene. The rearrangement uses TRBV5-1 and TRBJ2-3; D is unclear. This CDR3 has 13 residues. Germline V CDR1 and CDR2: SGHRS, YFSETQ. The CDR3 sequence is CASSLAVTGAQYF. CDR3 bases read: TGCGCCAGCAGCTTGGCCGTAACCGGTGCG.

The sequenced part of the CDR3 DNA is TGTGCCAGCAGCTCCGAAAGGGGCGTCATGAACACTGAA. Residues: CASSSERGVMNTE. The entire CDR3 reads CASSSERGVMNTEAFF. This chain uses TRBV7-6 with TRBJ1-1; D is possibly TRBD1 (5 bases). The read ends 3 residues early relative to the CDR3; the germline J gene fills the gap. Per the germline V gene, CDR1 is SGHVS and CDR2 is FNYEAQ. The CDR3 runs 16 residues. The V end lost 4 bases, the J end lost 0 bases, and 15 bases lay between the germline ends.

As regards this clone: The read comes to an end 3 residues before the CDR3 does, leaving the germline J gene to fill in the end. The rearrangement joins TRBV5-1 to TRBJ2-5; the match to TRBD2 covers 9 bases. The length of the CDR3 is 16 residues. Germline values: CDR1 SGHRS, CDR2 YFSETQ. The ends lost 0 bases at V and 2 bases at J; junction bases unmatched: 5. CDR3 DNA, as far as it was read: TGCGCCAGCAGCTTGGGGGGGACTAGCCGGCAAGAGACC. This encodes CASSLGGTSRQET. The whole CDR3 protein reads CASSLGGTSRQETQYF.

A word on this clone: The read falls 3 residues short of the CDR3 end, and the missing part is taken from the germline J gene. The V call is TRBV7-2, the J call TRBJ2-1; 10 positions match TRBD1. Germline V gene sequence: CDR1 SGHTA, CDR2 FQGNSA. The trim removed 2 bases at V and 9 bases at J, leaving 7 bases unmatched. CDR3 length: 15 residues. CDR3 bases read: TGTGCCAGCAGCTTAAGGACAGGGGGTCGGGGTGAG. This encodes CASSLRTGGRGE. In full, the CDR3 reads CASSLRTGGRGEQFF. Based on the CDR3 plus reference TRBV7-2 and TRBJ2-1, the full variable domain is GAGVSQSPSNKVTEKGKDVELRCDPISGHTALYWYRQSLGQGLEFLIYFQGNSAPDKSGLPSDRFSAERTGGSVSTLTIQRTQQEDSAVYLCASSLRTGGRGEQFFGPGTRLTVL.

CDR3 sequence: CASSPGTGQVEYTF. The sequenced part of the CDR3 DNA is TGTGCCAGCTCCCCGGGGACAGGGCAGGTCGAA. The chain couples TRBV18 to TRBJ1-2; 9 positions match TRBD1. The read ends 3 residues before the CDR3 terminus; that terminus is restored from the germline J gene. The CDR3 extends over 14 amino acids. CDR1 and CDR2 (germline): KGHSH, LQKENI.

About this clone: The read ends 3 residues before the CDR3 terminus; that terminus is restored from the germline J gene. This chain joins TRBV29-1 and TRBJ1-5; D perhaps matches TRBD1 (5 bases). This CDR3 has 14 amino acids. V was cut by 4 bases and J by 4 bases, with 14 bases left in between. The germline V gene encodes CDR1 SQVTM and CDR2 ANQGSEA. CDR3 sequence reads: CSVAEGSGNQPQHF. Partial CDR3 DNA: TGCAGCGTTGCTGAGGGGAGTGGAAATCAGCCC. The full variable domain, completed using reference TRBV29-1 and TRBJ1-5, is SAVISQKPSRDICQRGTSLTIQCQVDSQVTMMFWYRQQPGQSLTLIATANQGSEATYESGFVIDKFPISRPNLTFSTLTVSNMSPEDSSIYLCSVAEGSGNQPQHFGDGTRLSIL.

A note on this clone: The CDR3 goes on 3 residues after the read ends, and that part is filled in from the germline J gene. V is TRBV19 and J is TRBJ2-6; unclear D gene. Germline V gene data show CDR1 as LNHDA and CDR2 as SQIVND (reference sequence). Between the trimmed V and J ends, which lost 5 bases and 0 bases, there was a span of 11 bases. The CDR3 has 16 amino acids. CDR3 DNA (partial): TGTGCCAGTAGTTCATCGACAACCTCTGGGGCCAACGTC. Translated, it gives CASSSSTTSGANV. The entire CDR3 protein is CASSSSTTSGANVLTF.

For this clone: Read coverage stops 3 residues before the CDR3 terminus; the germline J gene supplies the remainder. V and J are TRBV5-4 and TRBJ1-2; D is unresolved. The V and J ends lost 0 bases and 2 bases respectively, with 5 bases between them. Germline assignment: CDR1 SGHNT and CDR2 YYREEE (reference sequence). This CDR3 spans 13 amino acids. CDR3 DNA (partial): TGTGCCAGCAGCTTGGTTTCGAACTATGGC. Protein: CASSLVSNYG. The complete CDR3 reads CASSLVSNYGYTF.

As regards this clone: The DNA ends 3 residues before the CDR3 does, and the rest of the CDR3 is filled in from the germline J gene. This chain joins TRBV6-4 and TRBJ2-2, with D uncertain. Per the germline V gene, CDR1 is MRHNA and CDR2 is SNTAGT. The CDR3 sequence is 18 residues long. CDR3: CASRDHPNRGSYNSPLFF. The part of the CDR3 DNA that was read is TGTGCCAGCAGGGACCACCCGAACCGCGGATCCTATAATTCACCG.

As concerns this clone: The read ends 3 residues shy of where the CDR3 ends; the end is completed using the germline J gene. The rearrangement links TRBV7-2 to TRBJ1-1; unclear D gene. The CDR3 covers 13 residues. From germline, CDR1 is SGHTA and CDR2 FQGNSA. V shed 5 bases and J shed 6 bases, with 13 bases lying between them. CDR3 DNA, as far as it was read: TGTGCCAGCAGCCCCCGCGCGGTATCTGAA. This gives the protein CASSPRAVSE. The full CDR3 protein reads CASSPRAVSEAFF.

CDR3 DNA, as far as it was read: TGTGCCTGGAACCCGACAGGGGGCGAA. It is translated as CAWNPTGGE. From start to end, the CDR3 is CAWNPTGGEAFF. V and J are TRBV30 and TRBJ1-1, with 10 bases aligning to TRBD1. The read gets to within 3 residues of the CDR3 end, and the germline J gene fills in the rest. Germline V gene sequence: CDR1 GTSNPN, CDR2 SVGIG (reference sequence). The CDR3 is 12 residues long.

As concerns this clone: The read gets to within 3 residues of the CDR3 end, and the germline J gene fills in the rest. The chain carries TRBV19 and TRBJ2-4; weak D call: TRBD2 (6 bases). CDR3 length: 14 amino acids. CDR1 LNHDA and CDR2 SQIVND come from the germline V gene (reference sequence). The DNA read from the CDR3 is TGTGCCAGTGGAGGGGAGAAAGCTAACTATGGT. Its translation: CASGGEKANYG. The full CDR3 sequence reads CASGGEKANYGQYF. Variable domain in full (rest from reference TRBV19 and TRBJ2-4): DGGITQSPKYLFRKEGQNVTLSCEQNLNHDAMYWYRQDPGQGLRLIYYSQIVNDFQKGDIAEGYSVSREKKESFPLTVTSAQKNPTAFYLCASGGEKANYGQYFGAGTRLSVL.

Worth noting for this clone: The read terminates 3 residues before the CDR3 end, so the remaining end is supplied by the germline J gene. The V and J genes are TRBV7-9 and TRBJ1-2; maybe TRBD1 (5 bases). CDR3 length: 15 residues. Germline values: CDR1 SEHNR, CDR2 FQNEAQ (reference sequence). The covered CDR3 bases are TGTGCCAGCAACCCCCGAGGGGAGTACACAGATACC. Translation gives CASNPRGEYTDT. In full, the CDR3 reads CASNPRGEYTDTYTF.

Concerning this clone itself: Read data end 3 residues before the CDR3 end; the end is taken from the germline J gene. The rearrangement uses TRBV7-3 and TRBJ1-6; TRBD1 aligns across 7 bases. The CDR3 runs to 15 residues. V dropped 4 bases and J dropped 4; count of bases not matched to a gene: 4. Germline V CDR1 and CDR2: SGHTA, FQGTGA. CDR3 DNA, as far as it was read: TGTGCCAGCAGCTCGACGGGACAGTATAATTCACCC. Amino acid sequence: CASSSTGQYNSP. The entire CDR3 reads CASSSTGQYNSPLHF. Together with reference TRBV7-3 and TRBJ1-6, the CDR3 gives the full variable domain: GAGVSQTPSNKVTEKGKYVELRCDPISGHTALYWYRQSLGQGPEFLIYFQGTGAADDSGLPNDRFFAVRPEGSVSTLKIQRTERGDSAVYLCASSSTGQYNSPLHFGNGTRLTVT.

CDR3 DNA (partial): TGTGCCAGTAGTGGGCCGGCCGGGGAG. As protein: CASSGPAGE. The full CDR3 sequence reads CASSGPAGELFF. The chain recombines TRBV11-2 with TRBJ2-2; D unresolved. The CDR3 end falls 3 residues outside the read, so it is completed with the germline J gene. CDR1 and CDR2 from the germline V gene are SGHAT and FQNNGV. The V gene lost 9 bases and the J gene lost 6 bases, with 11 bases spanning the gap. The CDR3 has 12 residues.

For this clone: With the read ending 3 residues before the CDR3 end, the germline J gene is used to fill in that end. The J gene is TRBJ2-2, the V gene TRBV29-1; possibly TRBD1 for D (6 bases). This CDR3 region has 15 residues. The germline gives CDR1 SQVTM, CDR2 ANQGSEA. Incomplete CDR3 DNA: TGCAGCGTACTACAGGGTTCATCTGGGGCCAACGTG. Translating gives CSVLQGSSGANV. The CDR3 in full is CSVLQGSSGANVLFF.

Turning to this clone: The CDR3 end falls 3 residues outside the read, so it is completed with the germline J gene. This chain joins TRBV10-3 and TRBJ1-2; D might be TRBD1 (5 bases). Germline V gene lookup returns CDR1 ENHRY and CDR2 SYGVKD. The CDR3 has 13 amino acids. Partial CDR3 DNA: TGTGCCATAACCCCTGGGGGGTCGGGCGGC. It is translated as CAITPGGSGG. In full, the CDR3 reads CAITPGGSGGYTF.

A word on this clone: The CDR3 end is not reached by the read, which stops 3 residues before it; the germline J gene fills it in. This chain connects TRBV5-5 to TRBJ1-2; D is undetermined. The V end lost 0 bases, the J end lost 4 bases, and 4 bases lay between the germline ends. The CDR3 sequence is 12 residues long. From germline, CDR1 is SGHKS and CDR2 YYEKEE (reference sequence). CDR3 DNA, as far as it was read: TGTGCCAGCAGCTTGGCCGGCTATGGC. The encoded protein is CASSLAGYG. The entire CDR3 is CASSLAGYGYTF.

Turning to this clone: From the germline J gene comes the end of the CDR3, since the read stops 3 residues before it. This chain joins TRBV9 and TRBJ1-6; D unclear. Trimming stripped 3 bases from V and 6 bases from J, with 7 bases between. CDR1 is SGDLS and CDR2 is YYNGEE in the germline V gene. This CDR3 comprises 13 residues. CDR3 bases read: TGTGCCAGCAGCGCAGATCCTAATTCACCC. It encodes CASSADPNSP. The whole CDR3 protein is CASSADPNSPLHF.

To note about this clone: The read stops 3 residues short of the end of the CDR3; the missing end is completed from the germline J gene. V and J are TRBV6-2 or TRBV6-3 and TRBJ1-6, with 7 bases lining up with TRBD1. CDR1 MNHEY and CDR2 SVGEGT come from the germline V gene. The CDR3 covers 15 residues. V gave up 7 bases and J gave up 6 bases; unmatched junction bases: 9. This CDR3 is CASTNRGFSNSPLHF. The CDR3 bases that were read are TGTGCCAGCACCAACAGGGGCTTTAGTAATTCACCC.

As for this clone: The CDR3 extends 3 residues past the end of the read, so its final part is completed from the germline J gene. V usage is TRBV20-1 and J usage is TRBJ2-1; 8 bases line up with TRBD1. Germline V gives CDR1 DFQATT, CDR2 SNEGSKA (reference sequence). The junction had 3 bases not matched to a gene; V was cut back by 6 bases and J by 5 bases. The CDR3 runs 12 residues. The DNA read from the CDR3 is TGCAGTGCCCTGGACAGGGACAATGAG. It yields the protein CSALDRDNE. The whole CDR3 is CSALDRDNEQFF.

CDR3 bases read: TGCGCCAGCAGATCCGGACAGGGCTTCGGAGAGACC. Translating it yields CASRSGQGFGET. In full, the CDR3 reads CASRSGQGFGETQYF. This chain connects TRBV5-1 to TRBJ2-5; 8 bases line up with TRBD1. The read gets to within 3 residues of the CDR3 end, and the germline J gene fills in the rest. From germline, CDR1 is SGHRS and CDR2 YFSETQ. J gave up 4 bases and V 5 bases, and 10 bases lay outside the gene matches. The CDR3 covers 15 residues. The full variable domain, its missing parts supplied by reference TRBV5-1 and TRBJ2-5, is KAGVTQTPRYLIKTRGQQVTLSCSPISGHRSVSWYQQTPGQGLQFLFEYFSETQRNKGNFPGRFSGRQFSNSRSEMNVSTLELGDSALYLCASRSGQGFGETQYFGPGTRLLVL.

A remark on this clone: The CDR3 extends 3 residues past the end of the read, so its final part is completed from the germline J gene. This chain connects TRBV4-1 to TRBJ2-5; possible D gene TRBD1, 5 bases. Trimming cost V 0 bases and J 7 bases, with 12 bases left between them. The V gene's germline CDR1 is MGHRA and CDR2 YSYEKL. The CDR3 length is 14 residues. The CDR3 sequence: CASSQDRVQGTQYF. CDR3 bases read: TGCGCCAGCAGCCAAGATCGAGTCCAGGGGACC.

With regard to this clone: The missing CDR3 end, 3 residues past where the read stops, is filled in from the germline J gene. The V call is TRBV7-2, the J call TRBJ2-2; no definite D call. CDR1 is SGHTA, CDR2 FQGNSA, per germline. The CDR3 contains 10 residues. CDR3 DNA (partial): TGTGCCAGCAGCTATGGCAGG. Translation: CASSYGR. The CDR3 in full is CASSYGRLFF.

Concerning this clone: Sequencing ends 3 residues short of the CDR3 end; the germline J gene provides the rest. The V gene is TRBV10-3, the J gene TRBJ1-5; D is undetermined. CDR1 is ENHRY, CDR2 SYGVKD, per germline. This CDR3 is 13 amino acids long. The V gene lost 9 bases and the J gene lost 3 bases, with 12 bases spanning the gap. The CDR3 is CAIGTASNQPQHF. Partial CDR3 DNA: TGTGCCATTGGAACAGCTTCCAATCAGCCC.

A note on this clone: The CDR3 goes on 3 residues after the read ends, and that part is filled in from the germline J gene. The chain recombines TRBV20-1 with TRBJ2-1; TRBD2 is a possible D gene (7 bases). V lost 3 bases to trimming and J lost 7 bases, with 16 bases between them. The CDR3 is made up of 14 amino acids. Germline CDR1 reads DFQATT; CDR2 reads SNEGSKA (reference sequence). The CDR3 loop reads CSASSVGGPNEQFF. Incomplete CDR3 DNA: TGCAGTGCTAGTAGCGTGGGGGGGCCGAATGAG.

Comments on this clone: The CDR3 is cut off 3 residues early in the read; its end comes from the germline J gene. The J gene is TRBJ1-1, the V gene TRBV6-2 or TRBV6-3; 8 positions agree with TRBD1. The V gene's germline CDR1 is MNHEY and CDR2 SVGEGT. The CDR3 runs 13 residues. CDR3 DNA (partial): TGTGCCAGCAGCAAAAGCAGGGGGCGGGTG. This gives the protein CASSKSRGRV. The entire CDR3 sequence reads CASSKSRGRVAFF.

As to this clone: The read stops 3 residues short of the end of the CDR3; the missing end is completed from the germline J gene. The V call is TRBV5-1, the J call TRBJ1-1; a possible D gene is TRBD1 (5 bases). V lost 3 bases and J lost 4, with 16 bases in between. CDR3 length: 15 residues. CDR1 and CDR2 from the germline V gene are SGHRS and YFSETQ. This CDR3 is CASSSRTSGGTEAFF. The sequenced CDR3 bases are TGCGCCAGCAGCTCCCGGACATCCGGGGGCACTGAA. The variable domain in full, with the rest retrieved from reference TRBV5-1 and TRBJ1-1, is KAGVTQTPRYLIKTRGQQVTLSCSPISGHRSVSWYQQTPGQGLQFLFEYFSETQRNKGNFPGRFSGRQFSNSRSEMNVSTLELGDSALYLCASSSRTSGGTEAFFGQGTRLTVV.